This T cell receptor beta chain came from a study of shared clonotypes between healthy human individuals. Study observations and caveats: Against clonotypes common to all four donors, non-shared ones had lower generation probabilities. Rarefaction gave evidence that sorted-subset sequencing remained incomplete despite large depth.

An approximately 200 ng quantity of DNA, around 30,000 T cell genomes, went into the sorted-subset replicate PCRs. This table comes from immunoSEQ multiplex PCR, and its TCRdb copy is limited to in-frame clones, with some not included. The data hold 1,500,000 or so clones, with approximately 98.5% observed a single time. As for this clone: The antigen remains undetermined.

Trimming at V came to 6 bases and at J to 4 bases, leaving 12 bases not matched to a gene. This CDR3 has 15 amino acids. Germline CDR1 MNHEY, CDR2 SVGAGI. The sequence was collected from a man under 40 in good health. This chain uses TRBV6-5 with TRBJ2-7, with 7 bases that match TRBD1. Sequencing input: naive CD4+ T cells sorted from blood. Subset of the sample: CD45RA+ positively selected. The CDR3 here is CASRPSRTGLYEQYF. Here the CDR3 DNA reads TGTGCCAGCAGACCATCCCGGACAGGCTTATACGAGCAGTACTTC.